Here is one T cell receptor beta chain with its context. Original analysis: From reference gene primer amplification, estimates of nucleated cell counts were derived. Data came from immunoSEQ multiplex PCR; TCRdb stores just in-frame clones and leaves some out. V, J and clone size derive from that table, while D and trimming were established from the DNA sequence. Seen here are a few hundred thousand clones, 80% to 90% observed once, and the top ten hold 10% to 13%. This sample is part of a study of blood T cell repertoires in COVID-19. Study at large: COVID-19 samples collected from the United States, Italy and Spain covered acute and convalescent phases. PBMCs, B-cell-depleted T cells, or T cells were the source of the cDNA or gDNA that made up the material.

Seattle participants joined during active infection and were tracked over time. CDR1 MNHNY and CDR2 SVGAGI come from the germline V gene (reference sequence). Between the trimmed V and J ends, which lost 9 bases and 0 bases, there was a span of 9 bases. The CDR3 has 13 amino acids. The sample was peripheral blood. The receptor was isolated from a woman older than 75 with COVID-19, enrolled during active disease. The rearrangement uses TRBV6-6 and TRBJ1-5; tentative D call: TRBD1 (5 bases). CDR3 amino acids: CASRQYSNQPQHF. The CDR3, as DNA: TGTGCCAGTCGACAGTATAGCAATCAGCCCCAGCATTTT.